Following are 9 T cell receptor beta chains from one sample sequenced in a study of patients and donors after allogeneic stem cell transplantation. TCRdb re-derived calls from the RT-PCR reads in MiXCR, one entry per CDR3 protein. In the table there are more than 20,000 distinct CDR3 sequences, roughly 43% of which are singletons. The sequencing input was blood, either unsorted or a sorted T cell fraction (not recorded which). All receptors derive from a human donor who was either an allogeneic HSCT recipient or a stem cell or donor lymphocyte infusion donor (not recorded which). It is not recorded whose cells these are; they may come from a transplant donor.

A few counts support this clonotype. The chain is built from TRBV5-1 and TRBJ1-6, with a possible D match to TRBD1 (6 bases). The CDR3 totals 16 residues. V lost 4 bases and J lost 3, with 14 bases in between. The germline V gene has CDR1 SGHRS and CDR2 YFSETQ. The DNA for the CDR3 is TGCGCCAGCAGCACCGCGGAAGGGGGCTATAATTCACCCCTCCACTTT. It specifies CASSTAEGGYNSPLHF.

The chain employs TRBV15 and TRBJ2-7; D not certain. This CDR3 region has 14 residues. V was cut by 5 bases and J by 3 bases, with 14 bases left in between. In germline, CDR1 is LNHNV, CDR2 YYDKDF (reference sequence). This CDR3 reads CATSPRQVIYEQYF. The CDR3 DNA sequence: TGTGCCACCAGCCCTCGGCAGGTAATCTACGAGCAGTACTTC.

The chain recombines TRBV29-1 with TRBJ2-3; the match to TRBD2 covers 9 bases. V gave up 5 bases and J gave up 3 bases; unmatched junction bases: 12. Germline CDR1 and CDR2: SQVTM and ANQGSEA. The CDR3 consists of 16 residues. CDR3 DNA: TGCAGCGTTCGCCGACCTTTAGCGGGGGAGACAGATACGCAGTATTTT. Its translation is CSVRRPLAGETDTQYF.

This clonotype appeared a few times. The chain has TRBV27 and TRBJ2-5; D ambiguous. The CDR3 has 14 residues. V lost 8 bases, J lost 2 bases, and 15 bases lay in between. Germline-derived CDR1 and CDR2 are MNHEY and SMNVEV (reference sequence). Here the CDR3 DNA reads TGTGCCAGCGCCTCGCTGTCCCGACAAGAGACCCAGTACTTC. Protein: CASASLSRQETQYF.

This chain uses TRBV28 with TRBJ1-5; D gene unclear. V was clipped by 4 bases and J by 6 bases, with 7 bases between them. Germline CDR1 MDHEN, CDR2 SYDVKM. The CDR3 contains 12 residues. The CDR3 is CASSYRVQPQHF. In nucleotides, the CDR3 is TGTGCCAGCAGTTACCGGGTTCAGCCCCAGCATTTT.

This sequence joins TRBV12-3 or TRBV12-4 and TRBJ2-7; D perhaps matches TRBD1 (6 bases). V was trimmed by 7 bases and J by 2 bases, leaving 12 bases between them. The CDR3 totals 13 residues. The CDR3 coding sequence is TGTGCCAGCACCGAACAGGGCCCCTACGAGCAGTACTTC. Protein: CASTEQGPYEQYF.

A few counts support this clonotype. The chain carries TRBV7-8 and TRBJ1-4; possible D gene TRBD1, 6 bases. CDR1 and CDR2 (germline): SGHVS, FQNEAQ. Trimming pared 5 bases from V and 7 bases from J, leaving 14 bases between. CDR3 length: 14 residues. CDR3 in amino acids: CASSERGNGEKLFF. CDR3 sequence (DNA): TGTGCCAGCAGCGAGAGGGGGAACGGTGAAAAACTGTTTTTT.

This clonotype was detected only a few times. This chain links TRBV10-3 with TRBJ1-3; D is undetermined. Trimming removed 4 bases at V and 2 bases at J, with 6 bases between. The germline CDR1 and CDR2 sequences are ENHRY and SYGVKD. There are 13 residues in the CDR3. The CDR3 reads CAISGATGNTIYF. The CDR3 DNA sequence: TGTGCCATCAGTGGCGCGACTGGAAACACCATATATTTT.

This clonotype was observed a handful of times. The chain couples TRBV6-6 to TRBJ1-6; 7 nucleotides line up with TRBD1. The CDR3 contains 14 residues. The junction had 9 bases not matched to a gene; V was cut back by 10 bases and J by 6 bases. Germline-derived CDR1 and CDR2 are MNHNY and SVGAGI (reference sequence). CDR3 sequence: CATFNDRVNSPLHF. CDR3 nucleotides: TGTGCCACTTTCAACGACAGGGTTAATTCACCCCTCCACTTT.